This T cell receptor beta chain was obtained from a study of cytomegalovirus exposure and HLA in healthy donors. Notes on the study in general: In an earlier analysis, about 87% or about 30%: the productive usage of most TCR beta V segments.

CDR3 length equals 15 residues. Germline V gene data show CDR1 as LGHNA and CDR2 as YNFKEQ. V was clipped by 0 bases and J by 6 bases, with 15 bases between them. As for this clone: Its matching antigen is unknown.

Both 60 Vbeta primers and 13 Jbeta primers went into the PCR. Sequencing was performed with immunoSEQ multiplex PCR; in TCRdb, only in-frame clones are kept and a portion is missing. The table shows 130,000 to 150,000 clones, with 70% to 85% occurring only once. This clonotype was obtained from a woman in her sixties or seventies in good health and CMV-seropositive. The V call is TRBV4-2, the J call TRBJ2-7; a possible D gene is TRBD1 (7 bases). The sequenced sample consisted of PBMCs. CDR3 region: CASSQEQGGFFEQYF. DNA of the CDR3: TGTGCCAGCAGCCAAGAGCAGGGGGGATTTTTCGAGCAGTACTTC.